This TCR beta chain appears in the sequencing data of a study of technical replicates of blood from a handful of donors. Profiling relied on immunoSEQ multiplex PCR, and the TCRdb table lists in-frame clones only, not all of them. This sample carries 83,000 or so clones, roughly nine tenths of them seen once, and the ten largest clones take 0.25%. This TCR came from a human donor in good health. Sample: T cells isolated from PBMCs.

This chain's CDR3 is CATSRASPYEQYF. The CDR3 bases are TGTGCCACCAGCAGAGCCAGTCCCTACGAGCAGTACTTC. The rearrangement uses TRBV15 and TRBJ2-7; unclear D gene. The V gene's germline CDR1 is LNHNV and CDR2 YYDKDF (reference sequence). This CDR3 has 13 amino acids. V was cut by 1 base and J by 2 bases, with 6 bases left in between.